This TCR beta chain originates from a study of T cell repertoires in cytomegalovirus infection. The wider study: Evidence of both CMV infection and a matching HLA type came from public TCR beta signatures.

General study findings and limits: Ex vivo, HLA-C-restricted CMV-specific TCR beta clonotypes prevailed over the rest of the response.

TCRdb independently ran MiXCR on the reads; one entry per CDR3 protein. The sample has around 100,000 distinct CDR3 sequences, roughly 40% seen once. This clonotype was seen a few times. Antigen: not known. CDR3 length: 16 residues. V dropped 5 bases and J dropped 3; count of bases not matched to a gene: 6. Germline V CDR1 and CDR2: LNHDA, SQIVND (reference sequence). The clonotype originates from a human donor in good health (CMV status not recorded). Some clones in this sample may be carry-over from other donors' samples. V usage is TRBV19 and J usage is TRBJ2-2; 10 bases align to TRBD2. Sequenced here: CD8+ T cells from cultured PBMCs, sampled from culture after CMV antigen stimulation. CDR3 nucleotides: TGTGCCAGTAGTGTAAGCGGGGGGGCCTACACCGGGGAGCTGTTTTTT. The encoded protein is CASSVSGGAYTGELFF.